The subject of this entry is one TCR beta chain. Its antigen is as yet unknown. These data come from a study of identical twins. TCRdb re-called the 5' RACE reads with MiXCR, one entry per CDR3 protein. Seen here are 200,000 to 250,000 distinct CDR3 sequences, around an eighth observed once, and the top ten hold about 9%. Regarding the study as a whole: Insertions ran lower in abundant cord blood beta clonotypes, though not in memory repertoires.

V lost 3 bases to trimming and J lost 5 bases; unmatched junction nucleotides: 9. The CDR3 loop spans 16 amino acids. This receptor was identified in a woman under 30 in good health. Sequencing used memory (CD45RO+) T cells sorted from blood. The chain links TRBV12-3 or TRBV12-4 to TRBJ2-2; 7 nucleotides match TRBD2. The CDR3 DNA sequence: TGTGCCAGCAGTTTTTATCGGGAGGTTAGGACCGGGGAGCTGTTTTTT. Residues: CASSFYREVRTGELFF.